This T cell receptor (beta chain) was identified in a study of blood T cell repertoires in COVID-19. In the study overall: Spain, Italy and the United States supplied samples that represented acute and convalescent COVID-19. In each case, the material was cDNA or gDNA derived from T cells, B-cell-depleted T cells, or PBMCs.

As handled by the study authors: Amplification from reference gene primers served as the basis for estimated nucleated cell counts. TCRdb keeps only in-frame clones here, not all; method: immunoSEQ multiplex PCR. That table is the source of V, J and clone size, and D and trimming were worked out from the DNA. The table lists 250,000 to 350,000 clones, approximately 90% of them singletons. Per germline, CDR1 SQVTM and CDR2 ANQGSEA. V lost 6 bases, J lost 3 bases, and 9 bases lay in between. The CDR3 runs to 11 residues. The material sequenced was peripheral blood. The receptor's source is a woman aged 55-70 years with acute or convalescent COVID-19. The gene calls are TRBV29-1 and TRBJ2-7; perhaps TRBD1 as D (6 bases). The CDR3 DNA reads as TGCAGCGTCCAGGGGTTCTACGAGCAGTACTTC. Amino acid sequence: CSVQGFYEQYF.